The present entry profiles one T cell receptor (beta chain) with its context. Its recognized antigen is unknown. Per-nucleotide qualities are absent, and no much larger clonotype sits a single base away. V is pruned by 4 bases and J by 0 bases, leaving 5 bases of the junction without a gene match. Reading the germline V gene gives CDR1 MDHEN and CDR2 SYDVKM. Counted from cysteine to phenylalanine, this CDR3 has 16 amino acids. The entry retains the CDR3 DNA only, 48 bases that are in frame from base 1. The method was the immunoSEQ multiplex PCR assay. TCRdb took over this immuneACCESS table, retaining in-frame rearrangements with V and J assigned. Such tables are incomplete; in checked studies, under half of the missing clones stem from an unresolved V gene, and the remainder is unexplained. For this sample there are about 76,000 clones; 85% to 95% appear just once. The ten largest account for more than 2% of the sample.

The sample is drawn from a study of T cell changes during pregnancy in multiple sclerosis (dated by TCRdb to the late 2010s). In the study overall: In women with multiple sclerosis, the researchers looked at how the T cell repertoire shifted as pregnancy progressed.

The sample in question was peripheral blood, obtained in the second trimester of pregnancy. The receptor was isolated from a female donor with multiple sclerosis, enrolled in a pregnancy study. The chain uses TRBV28 and TRBJ2-3, with 9 junctional bases fitting TRBD1. DNA sequence: TGTGCCAGCAGTTCACCGGGACAGGGAAGCACAGATACGCAGTATTTT. Translated, it reads CASSSPGQGSTDTQYF.